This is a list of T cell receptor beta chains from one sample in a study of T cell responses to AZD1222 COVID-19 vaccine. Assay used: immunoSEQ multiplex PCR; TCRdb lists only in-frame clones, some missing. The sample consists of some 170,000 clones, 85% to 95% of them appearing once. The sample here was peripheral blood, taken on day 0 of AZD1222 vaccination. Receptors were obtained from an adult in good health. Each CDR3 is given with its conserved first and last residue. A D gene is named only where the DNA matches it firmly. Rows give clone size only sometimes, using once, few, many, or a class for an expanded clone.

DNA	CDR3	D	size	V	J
TGTGCCAGCAGCGGAGGGGGTGAAAAACTGTTTTTT	CASSGGGEKLFF	NA	NA	TRBV7-9	TRBJ1-4
TGTGCCAGCAGTTATGGACAGAAGGCCAATCAGCCCCAGCATTTT	CASSYGQKANQPQHF	NA	NA	TRBV6-6	TRBJ1-5
TGTGCCAGCAGTTGGGGACTCAATCAGCCCCAGCATTTT	CASSWGLNQPQHF	NA	NA	TRBV27	TRBJ1-5
TGTGCCAGCAGTTACGACAGGGCAGATGGCTACACCTTC	CASSYDRADGYTF	TRBD1	NA	TRBV2	TRBJ1-2
TGCGCCAGCAGTAACCGGGAGGGGGTTTTTAAAGAGACCCAGTACTTC	CASSNREGVFKETQYF	TRBD2	NA	TRBV5-1	TRBJ2-5
TGCGCCAGCAGCTCCTGGTGGGGGGAAGCCACCGGGGAGCTGTTTTTT	CASSSWWGEATGELFF	NA	NA	TRBV5-1	TRBJ2-2
TGTGCCAGCAGCTTGGACCCGGGCCGGAGCTCCTACGAGCAGTACTTC	CASSLDPGRSSYEQYF	NA	once	TRBV5-5	TRBJ2-7
TGTGCCAGTAGAGGTAAATTGAACACTGAAGCTTTCTTT	CASRGKLNTEAFF	NA	NA	TRBV19	TRBJ1-1
TGCAGCGTGGACGGGACAGCGAAAGCTTTCTTT	CSVDGTAKAFF	TRBD1	NA	TRBV29-1	TRBJ1-1
TGTGCCAGCAGCAAATCGAGACTACCCTCCTACGAGCAGTACTTC	CASSKSRLPSYEQYF	NA	NA	TRBV21-1	TRBJ2-7
TGTGCCAGCAGCTTAGTAGGGACAGGGAACCATGGCTACACCTTC	CASSLVGTGNHGYTF	TRBD1	NA	TRBV7-9	TRBJ1-2
TGTGCCAGCAGTGAAGCAGCAGGGTCTGGGGCCAACGTCCTGACTTTC	CASSEAAGSGANVLTF	NA	NA	TRBV6-1	TRBJ2-6
TGTGCCAGCAGGGGGACTAGCCGCTCCTACAATGAGCAGTTCTTC	CASRGTSRSYNEQFF	TRBD2	NA	TRBV6-5	TRBJ2-1
TGTGCCTGGAGTTTTGGAACCGGGGAGCTGTTTTTT	CAWSFGTGELFF	NA	NA	TRBV30	TRBJ2-2
TGTGCCAGTTCGACTGCGGGAGGCTACGAGCAGTACTTC	CASSTAGGYEQYF	TRBD2	NA	TRBV19	TRBJ2-7
TGTGCCAGCAGCTCAGTACCCTACGAGCAGTACTTC	CASSSVPYEQYF	NA	NA	TRBV7-8	TRBJ2-7
TGTGCCAGCAGCTTGGGGTACCCGAACACCGGGGAGCTGTTTTTT	CASSLGYPNTGELFF	NA	NA	TRBV5-4	TRBJ2-2
TGCAGTGCTAGTCGGGACGGAGGCTACACCTTC	CSASRDGGYTF	NA	NA	TRBV20-1	TRBJ1-2
TGCAGCGTTGAGGGAATTCGTTACTCCTACAATGAGCAGTTCTTC	CSVEGIRYSYNEQFF	NA	NA	TRBV29-1	TRBJ2-1
TGTGCCAGCAGTTTAGGACACACTGAAGCTTTCTTT	CASSLGHTEAFF	NA	NA	TRBV6-5	TRBJ1-1
TGTGCCAGCAGTCGCTCCTCCGACAGGCCCTATGGCTACACCTTC	CASSRSSDRPYGYTF	NA	once	TRBV28	TRBJ1-2
TGTGCCAGCTCCCTCGGACAGGGGGGAGGGAATCAGCCCCAGCATTTT	CASSLGQGGGNQPQHF	TRBD1	NA	TRBV18	TRBJ1-5
TGTGCCAGCAGTTTGACGGGGCGAGGCGACACTGAAGCTTTCTTT	CASSLTGRGDTEAFF	NA	NA	TRBV6-5	TRBJ1-1
TGTGCCAGCTCGGACAGTAACTATGGCTACACCTTC	CASSDSNYGYTF	NA	NA	TRBV5-4	TRBJ1-2
TGTGCTAGTGGTTTGGTAGCGGGATGGGGCAATGAGCAGTTCTTC	CASGLVAGWGNEQFF	TRBD2	NA	TRBV12-5	TRBJ2-1
TGCGCCAGCAGCTTGGACAGGGAGGGCACCGGGGAGCTGTTTTTT	CASSLDREGTGELFF	NA	once	TRBV5-1	TRBJ2-2
TGTGCCAGCAGTACACAGGGTAGATCTGGAAACACCATATATTTT	CASSTQGRSGNTIYF	NA	NA	TRBV27	TRBJ1-3
TGTGCCAGCAGCTCCCTCCTCGAGCAGTACTTC	CASSSLLEQYF	NA	NA	TRBV11-2	TRBJ2-7
TGTGCCTGGAGGGAACAGGGGAGTGGTGGCTACACCTTC	CAWREQGSGGYTF	TRBD1	NA	TRBV30	TRBJ1-2
TGTGCCAGCAGCCCCCTTTTAACCCCCGGGGAGCTGTTTTTT	CASSPLLTPGELFF	NA	NA	TRBV14	TRBJ2-2
TGTGCCAGCAGTTTACTACCCAGGGCGGATACGCAGTATTTT	CASSLLPRADTQYF	NA	NA	TRBV27	TRBJ2-3
TGCGCCAGCAGCTCTACTTCCTCTGGCTACACCTTC	CASSSTSSGYTF	NA	NA	TRBV5-1	TRBJ1-2
TGTGCCAGCAGCCGCTACAGGGCAACTGGGGCCAACGTCCTGACTTTC	CASSRYRATGANVLTF	NA	NA	TRBV13	TRBJ2-6
TGTGCCAGCAGCGTGAATGAGGGGTTGAGGAACACTGAAGCTTTCTTT	CASSVNEGLRNTEAFF	NA	NA	TRBV9	TRBJ1-1
TGTGCCAGCAGTGGAACCGGGGAGCTGTTTTTT	CASSGTGELFF	NA	NA	TRBV2	TRBJ2-2
TGCGCCAGCAGCTTGGGGCCGCGGGCGGGGGAGCAGTACTTC	CASSLGPRAGEQYF	NA	NA	TRBV5-1	TRBJ2-7
TGCAGCGTTGAATTTCCCACTGAAGCTTTCTTT	CSVEFPTEAFF	NA	NA	TRBV29-1	TRBJ1-1
TGCGCCAGCGCCCGGGACAGGGGAAGGACCGGGGAGCTGTTTTTT	CASARDRGRTGELFF	TRBD1	NA	TRBV10-1	TRBJ2-2
TGTGCCAGCAGCTCGAGGGGGGGACAGGGGGCAGGAGAGACCCAGTACTTC	CASSSRGGQGAGETQYF	TRBD1	NA	TRBV5-4	TRBJ2-5
TGCGCCAGCAGCTACCGGGAAGCCAACACTGAAGCTTTCTTT	CASSYREANTEAFF	NA	NA	TRBV5-1	TRBJ1-1
TGTGCCAGTAGTCCTCGGACTAGCGCCCCCTCCTACAATGAGCAGTTCTTC	CASSPRTSAPSYNEQFF	TRBD2	NA	TRBV19	TRBJ2-1
TGTGCCAGCGGGACACCTTATAGCAATCAGCCCCAGCATTTT	CASGTPYSNQPQHF	NA	NA	TRBV5-8	TRBJ1-5
TGTGCCAGTAGAATTGACAGGGCGCGGACCGGGGAGCTGTTTTTT	CASRIDRARTGELFF	TRBD1	NA	TRBV19	TRBJ2-2
TGTGCTAGTGTCCAGGGGAGTCAGCCCCAGCATTTT	CASVQGSQPQHF	NA	NA	TRBV12-5	TRBJ1-5
TGCGCCAGCAGCGACGACTACGCAACATTTCAGTACTTC	CASSDDYATFQYF	NA	few	TRBV4-1	TRBJ2-4
TGTGCCAGCAGCTTAGTTTTTAGCGGCTCCTACGAGCAGTACTTC	CASSLVFSGSYEQYF	NA	NA	TRBV7-2	TRBJ2-7
TGTGCCAGCAGAGGAGGGGTTAATGAAAAACTGTTTTTT	CASRGGVNEKLFF	NA	NA	TRBV6-5	TRBJ1-4
TGTGCCAGCATCACTACTAGCGGGAGACTTCGGAATGAGCAGTTCTTC	CASITTSGRLRNEQFF	TRBD2	NA	TRBV5-6	TRBJ2-1
TGTGCCACCAGCAGAGATCCAGGGGGAGGTTACGAGCAGTACTTC	CATSRDPGGGYEQYF	NA	NA	TRBV15	TRBJ2-7
TGTGCCAGCAGGCTAGCGGGAGGGAAAGAGCAGTTCTTC	CASRLAGGKEQFF	TRBD2	NA	TRBV27	TRBJ2-1
TGTGCCAGCAGTTTTCGTTCGTATGGCTACACCTTC	CASSFRSYGYTF	NA	NA	TRBV28	TRBJ1-2
TGTGCCAGCAGCCGGACAGGGCATGGCTACACCTTC	CASSRTGHGYTF	TRBD1	NA	TRBV3-1/TRBV3-2	TRBJ1-2
TGTGCCAGCACCCCGGGACAGGGGCCCTATCATTTT	CASTPGQGPYHF	TRBD1	NA	TRBV7-2	TRBJ1-1
TGTGCCAGCAGTGACCGACTAGCGGGAAGCTACGAGCAGTACTTC	CASSDRLAGSYEQYF	TRBD2	NA	TRBV6-1	TRBJ2-7
TGCAGTGCTAGTGGGGGGTCGGACCAGCCCCAGCATTTT	CSASGGSDQPQHF	NA	NA	TRBV20-1	TRBJ1-5
TGCGCCAGCAGTCAACCGAGAAAACCGGACAGGGTGAACACCGGGGAGCTGTTTTTT	CASSQPRKPDRVNTGELFF	TRBD1	NA	TRBV23-1	TRBJ2-2
TGCAGCGTTGGGACAGCGAACACTGAAGCTTTCTTT	CSVGTANTEAFF	NA	NA	TRBV29-1	TRBJ1-1